This passage covers 3 T cell receptor beta chains from one sample sequenced in a study of cytomegalovirus exposure and HLA in healthy donors. Some clones are missing from TCRdb's copy, which holds only in-frame ones; the method was immunoSEQ multiplex PCR. This table has 110,000 to 150,000 clones, about 89% appearing once. Sequencing input: PBMCs. The receptors come from a man aged 18-30 years in good health and CMV-seronegative.

This clone was counted a single time. The chain joins TRBV5-1 to TRBJ2-1; 12 bases fit TRBD2. The CDR3 is made up of 17 amino acids. V shed 3 bases, J shed 4 bases, and the junction held 8 bases outside the gene matches. Germline-derived CDR1 and CDR2 are SGHRS and YFSETQ. This CDR3 reads CASSSASGRALYNEQFF. The CDR3 coding sequence is TGCGCCAGCAGCTCGGCTAGCGGGAGGGCCCTATACAATGAGCAGTTCTTC.

The rearrangement links TRBV7-9 to TRBJ1-4; tentative D call: TRBD1 (6 bases). The CDR3 runs to 17 residues. Trimming removed 1 base at V and 8 bases at J, with 20 bases between. Germline values: CDR1 SEHNR, CDR2 FQNEAQ (reference sequence). The CDR3 here is CASSLGNHRAGGEKLFF. In DNA, the CDR3 is TGTGCCAGCAGCTTAGGGAACCACAGGGCGGGTGGCGAAAAACTGTTTTTT.

The rearrangement links TRBV30 to TRBJ2-3, with TRBD1 as a possible D gene (6 bases). Germline CDR1 GTSNPN, CDR2 SVGIG (reference sequence). V dropped 0 bases and J dropped 2 bases, with 9 bases sitting between them. The CDR3 is 14 amino acids. In nucleotides, the CDR3 is TGTGCCTGGAGTGTCCAGGGGTCCACAGATACGCAGTATTTT. Its translation: CAWSVQGSTDTQYF.